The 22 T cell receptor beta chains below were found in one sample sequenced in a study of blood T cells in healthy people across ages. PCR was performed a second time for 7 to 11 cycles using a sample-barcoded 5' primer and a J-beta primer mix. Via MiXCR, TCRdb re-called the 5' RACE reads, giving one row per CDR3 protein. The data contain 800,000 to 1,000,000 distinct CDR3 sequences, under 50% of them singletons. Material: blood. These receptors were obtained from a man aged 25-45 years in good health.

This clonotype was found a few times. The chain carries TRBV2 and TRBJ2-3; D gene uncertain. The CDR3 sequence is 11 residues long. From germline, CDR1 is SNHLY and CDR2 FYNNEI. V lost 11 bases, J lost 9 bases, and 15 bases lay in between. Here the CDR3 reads CASTPRNTQYF. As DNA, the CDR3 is TGTGCCTCGACCCCGAGAAACACGCAGTATTTT.

The DNA for the CDR3 is TGTGCCAGCAGCTTCGGGACAGCGATCCAAGATACGCAGTATTTT. Translated: CASSFGTAIQDTQYF. The chain recombines TRBV7-9 with TRBJ2-3; the match to TRBD1 covers 7 bases. This CDR3 has 15 residues. With 3 bases clipped from V and 5 bases from J, the junction kept 8 bases outside the gene matches. The germline V gene has CDR1 SEHNR and CDR2 FQNEAQ (reference sequence).

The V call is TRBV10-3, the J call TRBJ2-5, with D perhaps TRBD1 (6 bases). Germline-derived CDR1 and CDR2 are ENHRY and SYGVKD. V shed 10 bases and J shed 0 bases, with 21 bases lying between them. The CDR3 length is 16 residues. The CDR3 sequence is CATAPSDRRYQETQYF. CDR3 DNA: TGTGCCACCGCACCCTCGGACAGACGGTACCAAGAGACCCAGTACTTC.

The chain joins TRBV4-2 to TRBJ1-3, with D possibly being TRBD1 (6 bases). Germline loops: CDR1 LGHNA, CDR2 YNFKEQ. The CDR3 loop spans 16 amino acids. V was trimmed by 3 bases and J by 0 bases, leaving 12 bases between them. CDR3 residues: CASSQGGGGSGNTIYF. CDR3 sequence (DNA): TGTGCCAGCAGCCAGGGGGGGGGCGGCTCTGGAAACACCATATATTTT.

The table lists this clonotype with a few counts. CDR3 residues: CASSPGLAVYNEQFF. DNA for the CDR3: TGTGCCAGCAGCCCCGGACTAGCGGTCTACAATGAGCAGTTCTTC. This chain links TRBV7-2 with TRBJ2-1, with 10 positions matching TRBD2. CDR3 length: 15 residues. V gave up 5 bases and J gave up 3 bases; unmatched junction bases: 4. Germline loops: CDR1 SGHTA, CDR2 FQGNSA.

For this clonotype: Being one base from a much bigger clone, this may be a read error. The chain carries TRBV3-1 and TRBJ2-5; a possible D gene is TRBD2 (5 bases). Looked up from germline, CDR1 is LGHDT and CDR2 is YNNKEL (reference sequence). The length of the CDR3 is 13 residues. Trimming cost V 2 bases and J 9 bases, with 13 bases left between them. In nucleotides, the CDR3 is TGTGCCAGCAGCCAATACCCCTTGGAGGCCCAGTACTTC. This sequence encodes CASSQYPLEAQYF.

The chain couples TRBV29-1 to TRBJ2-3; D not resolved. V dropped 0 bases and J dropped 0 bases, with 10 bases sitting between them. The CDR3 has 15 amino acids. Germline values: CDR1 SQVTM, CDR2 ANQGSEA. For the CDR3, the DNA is TGCAGCGTTGAAGACGTAGCAGTTAGCACAGATACGCAGTATTTT. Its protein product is CSVEDVAVSTDTQYF.

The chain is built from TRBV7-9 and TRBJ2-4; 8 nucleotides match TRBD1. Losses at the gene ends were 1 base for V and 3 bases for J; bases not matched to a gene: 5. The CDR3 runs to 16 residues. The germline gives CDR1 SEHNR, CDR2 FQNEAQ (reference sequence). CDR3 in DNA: TGTGCCAGCAGCTTAGAACAGGGGGAAGGCAAAAACATTCAGTACTTC. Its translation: CASSLEQGEGKNIQYF.

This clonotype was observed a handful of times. The CDR3 loop reads CASSQSGGSSYNEQFF. In nucleotides, the CDR3 is TGTGCCAGCAGCCAGTCGGGGGGCTCTTCCTACAATGAGCAGTTCTTC. The rearrangement links TRBV4-2 to TRBJ2-1; D perhaps matches TRBD2 (7 bases). Trimming took 3 bases from V and 1 from J, leaving 13 bases between them. CDR1 and CDR2 from the germline V gene are LGHNA and YNFKEQ. The CDR3 covers 16 residues.

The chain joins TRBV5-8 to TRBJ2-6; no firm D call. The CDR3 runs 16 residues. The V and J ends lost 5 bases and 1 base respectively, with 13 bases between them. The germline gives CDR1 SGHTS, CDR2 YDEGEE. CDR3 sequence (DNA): TGTGCCAGCAGAAGGACGGACCCTTCTGGGGCCAACGTCCTGACTTTC. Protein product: CASRRTDPSGANVLTF.

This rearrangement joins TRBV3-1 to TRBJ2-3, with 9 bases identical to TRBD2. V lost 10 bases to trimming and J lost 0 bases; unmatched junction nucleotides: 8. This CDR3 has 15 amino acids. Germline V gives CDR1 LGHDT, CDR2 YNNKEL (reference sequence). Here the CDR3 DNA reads TGTGCCACCGCGGGGGGGGGTACTAGCACAGATACGCAGTATTTT. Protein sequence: CATAGGGTSTDTQYF.

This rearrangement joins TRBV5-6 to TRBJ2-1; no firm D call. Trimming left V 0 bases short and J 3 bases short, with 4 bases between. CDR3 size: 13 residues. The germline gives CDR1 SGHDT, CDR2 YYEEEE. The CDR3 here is CASSLERYNEQFF. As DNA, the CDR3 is TGTGCCAGCAGCTTGGAGCGCTACAATGAGCAGTTCTTC. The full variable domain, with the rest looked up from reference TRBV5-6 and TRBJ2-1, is DAGVTQSPTHLIKTRGQQVTLRCSPKSGHDTVSWYQQALGQGPQFIFQYYEEEERQRGNFPDRFSGHQFPNYSSELNVNALLLGDSALYLCASSLERYNEQFFGPGTRLTVL.

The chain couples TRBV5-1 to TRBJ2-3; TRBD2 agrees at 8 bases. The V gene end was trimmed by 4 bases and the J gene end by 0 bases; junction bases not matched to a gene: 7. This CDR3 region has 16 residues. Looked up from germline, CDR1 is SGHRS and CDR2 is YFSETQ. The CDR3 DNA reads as TGCGCCAGCAGCCCGGGAGGGCCCCTCAGCACAGATACGCAGTATTTT. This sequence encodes CASSPGGPLSTDTQYF.

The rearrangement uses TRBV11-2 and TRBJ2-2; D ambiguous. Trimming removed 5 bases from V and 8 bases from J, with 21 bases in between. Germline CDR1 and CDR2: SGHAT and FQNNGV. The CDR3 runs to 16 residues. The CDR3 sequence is CASSTQTSAHGGELFF. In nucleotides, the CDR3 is TGTGCCAGCAGCACTCAGACCTCCGCTCATGGGGGGGAGCTGTTTTTT.

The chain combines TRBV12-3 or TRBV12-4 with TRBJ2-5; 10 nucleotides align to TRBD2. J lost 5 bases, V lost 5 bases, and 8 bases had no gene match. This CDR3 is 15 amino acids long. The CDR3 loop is CASSTTSGPMETQYF. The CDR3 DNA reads TGTGCCAGCAGTACGACTAGCGGGCCCATGGAGACCCAGTACTTC.

CDR3 DNA sequence: TGTGCCACCAGTTGGGCTTCCTCTGGGGCCAACGTCCTGACTTTC. Translating gives CATSWASSGANVLTF. The chain recombines TRBV15 with TRBJ2-6; D is unresolved. The V gene's germline CDR1 is LNHNV and CDR2 YYDKDF (reference sequence). The CDR3 has 15 residues. V lost 6 bases and J lost 0, with 9 bases in between. The complete variable domain, with remaining parts taken from reference TRBV15 and TRBJ2-6, reads DAMVIQNPRYQVTQFGKPVTLSCSQTLNHNVMYWYQQKSSQAPKLLFHYYDKDFNNEADTPDNFQSRRPNTSFCFLDIRSPGLGDTAMYLCATSWASSGANVLTFGAGSRLTVL.

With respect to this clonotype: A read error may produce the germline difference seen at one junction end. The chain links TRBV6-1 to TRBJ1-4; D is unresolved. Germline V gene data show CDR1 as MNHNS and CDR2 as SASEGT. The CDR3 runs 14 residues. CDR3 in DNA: TGTGCCAGCAGATTCACAACAACTAATGAAAGACTGTTTTTT. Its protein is CASRFTTTNERLFF.

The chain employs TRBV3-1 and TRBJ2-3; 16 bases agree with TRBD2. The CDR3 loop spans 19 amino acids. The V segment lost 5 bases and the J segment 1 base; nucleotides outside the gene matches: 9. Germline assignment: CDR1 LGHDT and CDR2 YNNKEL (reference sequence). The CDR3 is CASSSGTSGGAYRTDTQYF. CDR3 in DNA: TGTGCCAGCAGCTCCGGGACTAGCGGGGGGGCCTATCGCACAGATACGCAGTATTTT.

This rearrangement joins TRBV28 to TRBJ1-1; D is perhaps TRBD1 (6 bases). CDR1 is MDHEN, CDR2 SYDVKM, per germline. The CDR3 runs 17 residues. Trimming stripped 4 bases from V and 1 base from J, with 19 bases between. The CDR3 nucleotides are TGTGCCAGCAGTTCCAACCAATGGGGGGCGCGGAACACTGAAGCTTTCTTT. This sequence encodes CASSSNQWGARNTEAFF.

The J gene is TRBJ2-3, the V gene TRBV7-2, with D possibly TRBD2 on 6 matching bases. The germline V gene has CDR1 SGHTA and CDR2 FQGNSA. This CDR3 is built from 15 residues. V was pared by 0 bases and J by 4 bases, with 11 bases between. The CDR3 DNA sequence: TGTGCCAGCAGCTTAGCGGGCGGGGCGGCAGATACGCAGTATTTT. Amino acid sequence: CASSLAGGAADTQYF.

The CDR3 sequence is CASSLGSPEQYF. The CDR3 DNA is TGTGCCAGCAGTTTAGGGTCCCCCGAGCAGTACTTC. The chain recombines TRBV12-3 or TRBV12-4 with TRBJ2-4; D is unclear. The end of the DNA aligns better with TRBJ2-7, so the J call may be wrong. The CDR3 has 12 residues.

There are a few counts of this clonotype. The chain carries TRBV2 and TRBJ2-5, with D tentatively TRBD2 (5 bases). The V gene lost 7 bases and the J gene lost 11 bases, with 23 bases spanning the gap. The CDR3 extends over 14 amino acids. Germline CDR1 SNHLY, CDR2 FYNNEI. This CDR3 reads CASMVEVQNNEQYF. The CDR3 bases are TGTGCCAGCATGGTGGAGGTACAGAACAATGAGCAGTACTTC.